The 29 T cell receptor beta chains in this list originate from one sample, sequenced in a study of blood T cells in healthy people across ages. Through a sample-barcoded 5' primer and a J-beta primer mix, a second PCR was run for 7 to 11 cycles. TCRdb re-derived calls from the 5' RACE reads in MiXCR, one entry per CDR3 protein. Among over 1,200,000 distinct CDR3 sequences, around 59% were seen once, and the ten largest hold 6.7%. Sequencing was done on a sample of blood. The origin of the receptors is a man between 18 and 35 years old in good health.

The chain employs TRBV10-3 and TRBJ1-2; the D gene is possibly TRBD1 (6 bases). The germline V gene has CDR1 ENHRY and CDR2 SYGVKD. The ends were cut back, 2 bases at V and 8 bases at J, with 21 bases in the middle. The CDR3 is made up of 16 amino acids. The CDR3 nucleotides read TGTGCCATCAGTGAGCGCGGGGGGCCAATCCTATACGGCTACACCTTC. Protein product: CAISERGGPILYGYTF.

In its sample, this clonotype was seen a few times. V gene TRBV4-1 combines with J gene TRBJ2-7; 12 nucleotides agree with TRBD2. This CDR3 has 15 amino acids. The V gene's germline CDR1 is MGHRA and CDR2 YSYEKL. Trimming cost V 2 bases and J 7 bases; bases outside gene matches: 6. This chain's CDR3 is CASSQPGLAGIEQYF. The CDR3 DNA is TGCGCCAGCAGCCAACCGGGACTAGCGGGTATAGAGCAGTACTTC.

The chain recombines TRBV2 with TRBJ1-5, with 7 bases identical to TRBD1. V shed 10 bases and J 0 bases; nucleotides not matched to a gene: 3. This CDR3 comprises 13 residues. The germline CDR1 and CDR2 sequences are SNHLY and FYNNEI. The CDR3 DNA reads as TGTGCCACCCAGGGGGATAGCAATCAGCCCCAGCATTTT. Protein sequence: CATQGDSNQPQHF.

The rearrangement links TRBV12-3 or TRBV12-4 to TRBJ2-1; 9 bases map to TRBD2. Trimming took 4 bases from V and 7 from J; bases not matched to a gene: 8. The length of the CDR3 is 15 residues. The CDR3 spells CASSWGLTSGNEQFF. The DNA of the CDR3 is TGTGCCAGCAGTTGGGGGTTGACTAGCGGAAATGAGCAGTTCTTC.

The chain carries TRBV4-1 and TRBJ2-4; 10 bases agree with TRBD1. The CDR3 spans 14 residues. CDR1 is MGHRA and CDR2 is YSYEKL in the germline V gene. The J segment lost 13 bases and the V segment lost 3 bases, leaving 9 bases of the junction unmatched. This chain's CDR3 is CASSHRTGGNEQYF. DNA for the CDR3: TGCGCCAGCAGCCATCGGACAGGGGGGAATGAGCAGTACTTC.

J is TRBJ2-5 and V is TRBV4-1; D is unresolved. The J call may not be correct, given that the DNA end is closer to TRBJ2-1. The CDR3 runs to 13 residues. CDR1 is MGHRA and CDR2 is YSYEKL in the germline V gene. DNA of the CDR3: TGCGCCAGCAGCCAAGAAATCACTGGGGAGCAGTTCTTC. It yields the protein CASSQEITGEQFF.

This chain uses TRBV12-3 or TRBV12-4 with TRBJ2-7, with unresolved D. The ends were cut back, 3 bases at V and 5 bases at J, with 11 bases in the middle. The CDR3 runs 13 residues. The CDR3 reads CASSFGPGDEQYF. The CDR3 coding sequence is TGTGCCAGCAGTTTTGGACCTGGGGACGAGCAGTACTTC.

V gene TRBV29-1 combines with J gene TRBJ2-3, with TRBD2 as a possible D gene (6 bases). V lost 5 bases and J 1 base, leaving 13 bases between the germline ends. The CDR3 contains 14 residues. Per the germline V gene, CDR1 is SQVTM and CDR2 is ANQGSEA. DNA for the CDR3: TGCAGCGTTATACGAGCGGGCGGCACAGATACGCAGTATTTT. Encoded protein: CSVIRAGGTDTQYF.

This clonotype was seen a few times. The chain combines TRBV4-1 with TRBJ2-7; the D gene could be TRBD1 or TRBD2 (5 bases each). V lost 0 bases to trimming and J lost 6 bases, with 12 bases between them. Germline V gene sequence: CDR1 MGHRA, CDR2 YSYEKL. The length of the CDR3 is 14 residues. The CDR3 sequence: CASSQDSGTSEQYF. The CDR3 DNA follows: TGCGCCAGCAGCCAAGATTCAGGGACGAGCGAGCAGTACTTC.

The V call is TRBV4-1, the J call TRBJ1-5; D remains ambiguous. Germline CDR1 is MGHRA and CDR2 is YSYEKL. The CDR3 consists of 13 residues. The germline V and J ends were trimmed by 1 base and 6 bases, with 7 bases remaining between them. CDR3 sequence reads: CASSQGRFQPQHF. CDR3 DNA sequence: TGCGCCAGCAGCCAAGGTAGATTTCAGCCCCAGCATTTT.

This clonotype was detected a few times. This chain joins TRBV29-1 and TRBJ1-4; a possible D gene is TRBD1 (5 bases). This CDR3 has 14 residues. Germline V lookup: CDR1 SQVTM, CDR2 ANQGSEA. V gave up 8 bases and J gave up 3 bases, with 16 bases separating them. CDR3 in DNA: TGCAGCACCGGGGCCGGGGTTCCTAATGAAAAACTGTTTTTT. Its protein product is CSTGAGVPNEKLFF.

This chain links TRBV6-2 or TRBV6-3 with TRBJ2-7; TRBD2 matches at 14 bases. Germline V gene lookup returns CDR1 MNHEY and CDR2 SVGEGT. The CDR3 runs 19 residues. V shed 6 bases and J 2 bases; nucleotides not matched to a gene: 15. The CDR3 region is CASSTRVPGLAGAPYEQYF. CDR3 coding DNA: TGTGCCAGCAGCACACGGGTTCCGGGACTAGCGGGAGCCCCCTACGAGCAGTACTTC.

The CDR3 nucleotides read TGTGCCAGTAGTGGGACAGAGAATTCACCCCTCCACTTT. Amino acid sequence: CASSGTENSPLHF. This chain uses TRBV19 with TRBJ1-6, with 7 bases lining up with TRBD1. This CDR3 is 13 amino acids long. Trimming cost V 5 bases and J 7 bases; bases outside gene matches: 2. Germline CDR1 LNHDA, CDR2 SQIVND (reference sequence). Supplemented by reference TRBV19 and TRBJ1-6, the full variable domain reads DGGITQSPKYLFRKEGQNVTLSCEQNLNHDAMYWYRQDPGQGLRLIYYSQIVNDFQKGDIAEGYSVSREKKESFPLTVTSAQKNPTAFYLCASSGTENSPLHFGNGTRLTVT.

The CDR3 loop is CASSLGWGSRSIYGYTF. Here the CDR3 DNA reads TGCGCCAGCAGCTTGGGGTGGGGCAGCCGATCAATTTATGGCTACACCTTC. The chain links TRBV5-1 to TRBJ1-2; perhaps TRBD1 as D (5 bases). Trimming left V 0 bases short and J 5 bases short, with 20 bases between. The CDR3 covers 17 residues. Germline V lookup: CDR1 SGHRS, CDR2 YFSETQ.

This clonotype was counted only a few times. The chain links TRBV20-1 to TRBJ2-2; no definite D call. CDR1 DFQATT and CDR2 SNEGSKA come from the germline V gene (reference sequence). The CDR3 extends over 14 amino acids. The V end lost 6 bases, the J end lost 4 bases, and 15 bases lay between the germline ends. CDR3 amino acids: CSAHGTASTGELFF. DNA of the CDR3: TGCAGTGCCCACGGCACAGCCTCCACCGGGGAGCTGTTTTTT.

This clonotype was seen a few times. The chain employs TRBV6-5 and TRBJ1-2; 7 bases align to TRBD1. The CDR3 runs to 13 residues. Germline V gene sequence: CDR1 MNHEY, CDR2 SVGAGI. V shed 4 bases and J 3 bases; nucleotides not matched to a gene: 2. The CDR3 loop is CASSWDSYYGYTF. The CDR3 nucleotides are TGTGCCAGCAGTTGGGACAGCTACTATGGCTACACCTTC.

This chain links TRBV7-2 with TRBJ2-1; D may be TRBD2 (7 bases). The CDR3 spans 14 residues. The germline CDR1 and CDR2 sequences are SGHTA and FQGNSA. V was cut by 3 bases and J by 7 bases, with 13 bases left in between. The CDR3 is CASSFSRGANEQFF. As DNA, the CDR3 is TGTGCCAGCAGCTTTTCCCGGGGGGCAAATGAGCAGTTCTTC.

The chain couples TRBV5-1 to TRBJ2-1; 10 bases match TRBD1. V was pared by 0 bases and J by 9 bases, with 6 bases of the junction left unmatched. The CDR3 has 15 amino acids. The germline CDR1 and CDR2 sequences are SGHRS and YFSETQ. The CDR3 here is CASSLARDRGGEQFF. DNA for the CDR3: TGCGCCAGCAGCTTGGCACGGGACAGGGGAGGTGAGCAGTTCTTC.

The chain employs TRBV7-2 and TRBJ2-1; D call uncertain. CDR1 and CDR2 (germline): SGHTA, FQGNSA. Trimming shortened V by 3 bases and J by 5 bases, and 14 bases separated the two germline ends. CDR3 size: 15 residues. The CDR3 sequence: CASSFEMVRDNEQFF. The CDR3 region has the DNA TGTGCCAGCAGCTTTGAAATGGTTCGGGACAATGAGCAGTTCTTC.

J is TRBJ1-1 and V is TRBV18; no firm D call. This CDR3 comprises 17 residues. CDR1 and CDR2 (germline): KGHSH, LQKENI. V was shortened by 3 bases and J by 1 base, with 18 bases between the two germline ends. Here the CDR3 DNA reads TGTGCCAGCTCACCCCGTTACCGACGGGATACGAACACTGAAGCTTTCTTT. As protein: CASSPRYRRDTNTEAFF.

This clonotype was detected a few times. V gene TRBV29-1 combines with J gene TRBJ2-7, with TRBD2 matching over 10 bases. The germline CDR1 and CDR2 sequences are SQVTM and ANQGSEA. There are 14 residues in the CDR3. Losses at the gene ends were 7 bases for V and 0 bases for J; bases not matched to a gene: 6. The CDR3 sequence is CSAQTSGASYEQYF. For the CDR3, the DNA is TGCAGCGCCCAAACTAGCGGGGCCTCCTACGAGCAGTACTTC.

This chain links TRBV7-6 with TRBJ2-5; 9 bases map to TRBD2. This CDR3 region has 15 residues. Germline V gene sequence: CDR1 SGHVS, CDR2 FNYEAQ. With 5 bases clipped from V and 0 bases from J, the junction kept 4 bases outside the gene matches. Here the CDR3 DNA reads TGTGCCAGCAGCGACAGACTAGCGGACCAAGAGACCCAGTACTTC. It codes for CASSDRLADQETQYF.

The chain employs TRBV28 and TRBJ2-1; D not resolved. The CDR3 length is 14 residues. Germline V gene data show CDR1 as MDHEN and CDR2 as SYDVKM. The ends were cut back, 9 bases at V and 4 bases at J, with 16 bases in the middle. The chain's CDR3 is CASEEDASYNEQFF. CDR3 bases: TGTGCCAGTGAAGAGGATGCTTCATACAATGAGCAGTTCTTC.

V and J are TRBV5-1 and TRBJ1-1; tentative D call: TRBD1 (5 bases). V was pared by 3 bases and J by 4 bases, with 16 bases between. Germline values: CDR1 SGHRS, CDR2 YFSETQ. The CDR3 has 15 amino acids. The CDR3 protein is CASSSGWGRGTEAFF. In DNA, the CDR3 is TGCGCCAGCAGCTCGGGGTGGGGAAGGGGCACTGAAGCTTTCTTT.

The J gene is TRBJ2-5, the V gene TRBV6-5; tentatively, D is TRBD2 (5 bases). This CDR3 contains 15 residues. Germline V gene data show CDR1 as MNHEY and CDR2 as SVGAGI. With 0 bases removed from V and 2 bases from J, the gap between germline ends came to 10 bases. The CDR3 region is CASSYSGAAQETQYF. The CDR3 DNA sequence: TGTGCCAGCAGTTACTCGGGAGCAGCACAAGAGACCCAGTACTTC.

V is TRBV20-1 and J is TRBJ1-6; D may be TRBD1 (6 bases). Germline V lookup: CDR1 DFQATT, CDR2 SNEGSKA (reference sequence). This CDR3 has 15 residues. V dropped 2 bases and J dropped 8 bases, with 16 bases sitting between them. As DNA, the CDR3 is TGCAGTGCTAGAAACAGGGTATTTCAGGATTCACCCCTCCACTTT. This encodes CSARNRVFQDSPLHF.

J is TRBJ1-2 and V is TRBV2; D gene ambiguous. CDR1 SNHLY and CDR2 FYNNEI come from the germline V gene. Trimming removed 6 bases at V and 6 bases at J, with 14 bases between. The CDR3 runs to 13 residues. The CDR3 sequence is CASSTTRPNGYTF. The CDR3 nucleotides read TGTGCCAGCAGCACTACAAGGCCTAATGGCTACACCTTC.

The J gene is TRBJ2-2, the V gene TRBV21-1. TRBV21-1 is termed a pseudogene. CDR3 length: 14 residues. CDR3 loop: CASSKGVGPGELFF. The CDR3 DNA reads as TGTGCCAGCAGCAAAGGGGTTGGTCCCGGGGAGCTGTTTTTT.

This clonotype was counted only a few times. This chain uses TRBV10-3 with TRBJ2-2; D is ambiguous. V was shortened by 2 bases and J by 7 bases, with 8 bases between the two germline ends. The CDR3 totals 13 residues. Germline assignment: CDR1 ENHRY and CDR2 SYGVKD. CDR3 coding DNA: TGTGCCATCAGTGAGGCAGTCAGCGGGGAGCTGTTTTTT. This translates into CAISEAVSGELFF.